This record concerns one T cell receptor (beta chain) sequence. The PCR ran on 60 Vbeta and 13 Jbeta primers. Here immunoSEQ multiplex PCR was the method, and the copy in TCRdb shows in-frame clones only, minus some. This table holds more than 110,000 clones, around 82% found once. This sample is drawn from a study of cytomegalovirus exposure and HLA in healthy donors. Whole-study context: Previous work identified 120 million or so unique TCR beta sequences from about 179 million T cells.

Germline CDR1 SGHTA, CDR2 FQGNSA. The length of the CDR3 is 15 residues. V shed 4 bases, J shed 0 bases, and the junction held 5 bases outside the gene matches. The genes are TRBV7-2 and TRBJ2-7, with 8 nucleotides matching TRBD2. The specimen sequenced was PBMCs. The TCR originated in a man in his forties or fifties in good health and CMV-seropositive. DNA for the CDR3: TGTGCCAGCAGCTCGCCTAGCGGGTACTCCTACGAGCAGTACTTC. It translates to CASSSPSGYSYEQYF. The full variable domain, rest sourced from reference TRBV7-2 and TRBJ2-7, is GAGVSQSPSNKVTEKGKDVELRCDPISGHTALYWYRQSLGQGLEFLIYFQGNSAPDKSGLPSDRFSAERTGGSVSTLTIQRTQQEDSAVYLCASSSPSGYSYEQYFGPGTRLTVT.